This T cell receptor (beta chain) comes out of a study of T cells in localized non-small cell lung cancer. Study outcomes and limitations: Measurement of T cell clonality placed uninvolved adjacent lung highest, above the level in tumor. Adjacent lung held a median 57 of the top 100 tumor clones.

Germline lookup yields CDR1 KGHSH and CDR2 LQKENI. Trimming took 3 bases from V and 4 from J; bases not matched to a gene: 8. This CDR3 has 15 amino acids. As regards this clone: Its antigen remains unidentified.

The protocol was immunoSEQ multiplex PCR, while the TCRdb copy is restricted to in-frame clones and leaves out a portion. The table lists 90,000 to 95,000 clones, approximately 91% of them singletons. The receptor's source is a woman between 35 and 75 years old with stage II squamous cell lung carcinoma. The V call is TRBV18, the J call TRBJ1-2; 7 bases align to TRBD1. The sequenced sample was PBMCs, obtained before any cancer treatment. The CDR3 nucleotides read TGTGCCAGCTCACCGACAGGGCAATCAATCTATGGCTACACCTTC. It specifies CASSPTGQSIYGYTF.